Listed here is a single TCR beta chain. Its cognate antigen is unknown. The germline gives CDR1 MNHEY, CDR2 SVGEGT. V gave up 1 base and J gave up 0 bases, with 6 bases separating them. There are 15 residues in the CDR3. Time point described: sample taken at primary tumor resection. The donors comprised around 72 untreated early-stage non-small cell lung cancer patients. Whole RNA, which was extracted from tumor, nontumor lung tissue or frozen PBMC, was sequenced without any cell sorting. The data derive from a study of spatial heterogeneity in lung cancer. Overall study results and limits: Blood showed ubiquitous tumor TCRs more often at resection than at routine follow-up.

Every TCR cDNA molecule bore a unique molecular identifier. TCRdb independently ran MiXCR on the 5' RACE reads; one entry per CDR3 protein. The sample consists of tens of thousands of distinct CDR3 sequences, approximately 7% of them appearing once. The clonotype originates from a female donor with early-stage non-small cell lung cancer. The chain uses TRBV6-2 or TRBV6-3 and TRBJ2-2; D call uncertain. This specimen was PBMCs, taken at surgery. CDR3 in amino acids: CASSYLRANTGELFF. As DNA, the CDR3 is TGTGCCAGCAGTTACTTAAGGGCGAACACCGGGGAGCTGTTTTTT.